The 8 T cell receptor beta chains listed next were all sequenced from one sample in a study of long-term antiretroviral therapy in people with HIV. Running of the v3.0 immunoSEQ assay took place at survey level. Some clones are missing from TCRdb's copy, which holds only in-frame ones; the method was immunoSEQ multiplex PCR. The sample shows 20,000 to 25,000 clones, over 75% of them seen only once. The sequenced sample was unsorted PBMCs, obtained roughly 2.7 years after starting antiretroviral therapy. These receptors all come from a woman aged 50 to 60 with HIV.

The V call is TRBV29-1, the J call TRBJ1-3; TRBD1 is a possible D gene (5 bases). Trimming removed 3 bases at V and 2 bases at J, with 8 bases between. The CDR3 is made up of 13 amino acids. In germline, CDR1 is SQVTM, CDR2 ANQGSEA. This chain's CDR3 is CSVDIGAGNTIYF. The DNA of the CDR3 is TGCAGCGTTGACATAGGGGCTGGAAACACCATATATTTT. Full variable domain (outside the CDR3, taken from reference TRBV29-1 and TRBJ1-3): SAVISQKPSRDICQRGTSLTIQCQVDSQVTMMFWYRQQPGQSLTLIATANQGSEATYESGFVIDKFPISRPNLTFSTLTVSNMSPEDSSIYLCSVDIGAGNTIYFGEGSWLTVV.

This sequence joins TRBV27 and TRBJ2-7; tentatively, D is TRBD1 (6 bases). This CDR3 region has 13 residues. Trimming removed 5 bases from V and 5 bases from J, with 13 bases in between. CDR1 MNHEY and CDR2 SMNVEV come from the germline V gene (reference sequence). The CDR3 sequence: CASSHRVFDEQYF. The CDR3 bases are TGTGCCAGCAGTCACAGGGTTTTCGACGAGCAGTACTTC.

This chain connects TRBV19 to TRBJ1-1, with D uncertain. Trimming cost V 5 bases and J 5 bases, with 6 bases left between them. From germline, CDR1 is LNHDA and CDR2 SQIVND (reference sequence). This CDR3 contains 11 residues. The CDR3 DNA sequence: TGTGCCAGTAGTTTAGGGACTGAAGCTTTCTTT. Protein: CASSLGTEAFF.

The DNA of the CDR3 is TGTGCCAGCAGTAGACAGGAATCACACGAGCAGTACTTC. It encodes CASSRQESHEQYF. The J gene is TRBJ2-7, the V gene TRBV27, with TRBD1 as a possible D gene (6 bases). The CDR3 sequence is 13 residues long. CDR1 and CDR2 from the germline V gene are MNHEY and SMNVEV (reference sequence). The V end was cut by 5 bases, the J end by 5 bases, with 13 bases between.

This chain links TRBV18 with TRBJ2-6; 7 nucleotides line up with TRBD1. The germline V gene encodes CDR1 KGHSH and CDR2 LQKENI. J gave up 0 bases and V 2 bases, and 13 bases lay outside the gene matches. The CDR3 loop spans 20 amino acids. The chain's CDR3 is CASSPLMGTAQSSGANVLTF. In DNA form, the CDR3 reads TGTGCCAGCTCACCATTAATGGGGACAGCCCAGAGCTCTGGGGCCAACGTCCTGACTTTC.

This chain connects TRBV6-4 to TRBJ2-2; D might be TRBD1 (5 bases). V was trimmed by 0 bases and J by 7 bases, leaving 9 bases between them. In germline, CDR1 is MRHNA, CDR2 SNTAGT. The length of the CDR3 is 14 residues. CDR3: CASSDSERGGELFF. Here the CDR3 DNA reads TGTGCCAGCAGTGACTCGGAAAGGGGCGGGGAGCTGTTTTTT.

The genes are TRBV19 and TRBJ1-2; D not certain. The CDR3 covers 13 residues. V lost 3 bases, J lost 4 bases, and 9 bases lay in between. Germline V gives CDR1 LNHDA, CDR2 SQIVND (reference sequence). CDR3 residues: CASSIDRIYGYTF. CDR3 bases: TGTGCCAGTAGTATCGACCGGATCTATGGCTACACCTTC.

Written as DNA, the CDR3 is TGTGCCAGCAGCGTAGACCGACCCTCTGGGTTGGAGACTAATGAAAAACTGTTTTTT. Amino acids: CASSVDRPSGLETNEKLFF. The chain is built from TRBV9 and TRBJ1-4, with D unclear. The CDR3 contains 19 residues. Germline-derived CDR1 and CDR2 are SGDLS and YYNGEE. Trimming took 0 bases from V and 2 from J, leaving 20 bases between them.